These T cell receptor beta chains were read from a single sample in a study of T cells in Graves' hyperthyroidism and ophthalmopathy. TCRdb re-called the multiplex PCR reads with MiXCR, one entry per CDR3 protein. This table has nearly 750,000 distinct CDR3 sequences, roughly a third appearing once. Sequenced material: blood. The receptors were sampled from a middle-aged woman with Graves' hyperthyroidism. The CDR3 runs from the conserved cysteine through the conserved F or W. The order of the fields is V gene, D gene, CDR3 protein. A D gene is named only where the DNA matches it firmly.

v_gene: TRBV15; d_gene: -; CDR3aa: CATSRDRGEKLFF
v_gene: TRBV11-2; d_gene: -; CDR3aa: CASSLLLGRGYEQYF
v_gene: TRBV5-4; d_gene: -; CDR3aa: CASSSGGQVQELFF
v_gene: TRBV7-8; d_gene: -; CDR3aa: CASSLPWNPMNTEAFF
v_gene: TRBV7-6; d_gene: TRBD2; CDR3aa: CASSQDPGGETQYF
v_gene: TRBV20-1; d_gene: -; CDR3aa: CSARDSRGNQPQHF
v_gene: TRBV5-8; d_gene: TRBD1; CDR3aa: CASQVRSPGQGIETQYF
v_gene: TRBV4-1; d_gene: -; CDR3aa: CASSRSMGSTYEQYF
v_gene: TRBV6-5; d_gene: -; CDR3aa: CASGYLPGRGYTF
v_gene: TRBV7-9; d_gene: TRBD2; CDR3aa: CASSFLAGYSGANVLTF
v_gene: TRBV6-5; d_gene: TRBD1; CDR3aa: CASTTADRDLSHYGYTF
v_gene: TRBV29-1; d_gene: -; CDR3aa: CSVRSLGEQYF
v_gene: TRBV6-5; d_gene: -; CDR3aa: CASSETGTFQETQYF
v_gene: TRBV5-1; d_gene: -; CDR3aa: CASSLASTGRTGELFF
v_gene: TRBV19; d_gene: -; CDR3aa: CASSITPGRYGYTF
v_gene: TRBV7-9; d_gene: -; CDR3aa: CATQLGPSQETQYF
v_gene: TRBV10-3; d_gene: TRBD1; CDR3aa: CAIGTGDSPLHF
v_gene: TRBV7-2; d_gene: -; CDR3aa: CASSQGRINEKLFF
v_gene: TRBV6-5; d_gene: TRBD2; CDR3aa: CASSYSRTSGSSDEQYF
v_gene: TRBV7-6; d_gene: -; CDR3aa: CASSLSAGGESPLHF
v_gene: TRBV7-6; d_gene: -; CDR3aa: CASSLGPWGDTEAFF
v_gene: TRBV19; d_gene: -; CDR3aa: CASQWAPAQGNQPQHF
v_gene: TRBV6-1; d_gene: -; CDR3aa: CASSDEGYSNQPQHF
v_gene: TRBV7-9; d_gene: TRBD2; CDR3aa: CASRDGLADTQYF
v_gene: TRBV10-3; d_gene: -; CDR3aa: CAIRTVARLIREKLFF
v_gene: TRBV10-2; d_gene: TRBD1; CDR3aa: CASSDRQGLYTEAFF
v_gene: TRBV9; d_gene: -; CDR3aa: CASSARGGEKLFF
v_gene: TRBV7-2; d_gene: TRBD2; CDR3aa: CASSPTSSGADTYEQYF
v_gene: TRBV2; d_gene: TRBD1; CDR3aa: CASKSGTDGYSPLHF
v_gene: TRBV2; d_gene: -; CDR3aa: CASSESAGAFYEQYF
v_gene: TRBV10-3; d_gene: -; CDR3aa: CAISENDDYQPQHF
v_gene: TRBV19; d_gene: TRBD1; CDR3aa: CASTGTGGSGELFF
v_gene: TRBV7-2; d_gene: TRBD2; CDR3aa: CASSSVQGGRAASEQYF
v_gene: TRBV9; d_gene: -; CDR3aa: CASSFQDRYEQYF
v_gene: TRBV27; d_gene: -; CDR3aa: CASSSSRDLKTEAFF
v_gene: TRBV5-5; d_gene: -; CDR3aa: CASSLVSGDPFVHYGYTF
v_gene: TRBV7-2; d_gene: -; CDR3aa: CASSLIPQGRYGYTF
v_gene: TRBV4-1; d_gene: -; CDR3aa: CASSQDRTQRGLHF
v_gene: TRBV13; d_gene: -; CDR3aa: CASSLSRIGEKLFF
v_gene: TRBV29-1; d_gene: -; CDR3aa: CSVGGAGVQNTEAFF
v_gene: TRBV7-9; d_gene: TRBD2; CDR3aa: CASSLDIGGGLQETQYF
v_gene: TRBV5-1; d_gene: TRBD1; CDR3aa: CASSPRTGKIHNSPLHF
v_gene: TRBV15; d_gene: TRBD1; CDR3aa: CATSRVGGVGNEKLFF
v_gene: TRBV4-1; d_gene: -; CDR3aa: CASSQDLGQGTPQHF
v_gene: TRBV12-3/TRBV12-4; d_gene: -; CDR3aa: CASRALFEAFF
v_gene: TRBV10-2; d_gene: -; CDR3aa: CATQETQYF
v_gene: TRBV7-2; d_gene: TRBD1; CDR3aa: CASSRIGQAGSPLHF
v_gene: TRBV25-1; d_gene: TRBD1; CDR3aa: CASSATGGFLEQYF
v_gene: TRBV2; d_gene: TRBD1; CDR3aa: CASSVGIQGAYNEQFF
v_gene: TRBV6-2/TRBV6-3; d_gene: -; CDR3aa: CASSYGEANTEAFF
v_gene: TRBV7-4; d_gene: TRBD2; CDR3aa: CASSLYSRGLAGETQYF
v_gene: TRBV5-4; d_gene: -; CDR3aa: CASSRDLGSNQPQHF
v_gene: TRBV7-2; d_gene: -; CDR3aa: CASSLFLADSPYEQYF